This TCR beta chain was recovered during a study of blood T cells in healthy people across ages. Study summary: Researchers report that template switching captured about one barcoded beta molecule per two T cells. Findings and caveats of the study: Naive CD4+ cell counts and diversity both ran higher in long-lived than in aged donors.

This clonotype was found a few times. Antigen unknown. V gave up 2 bases and J gave up 8 bases, with 10 bases separating them. Germline V CDR1 and CDR2: SQVTM, ANQGSEA. There are 12 residues in the CDR3. PCR was performed a second time for about 7 to 12 cycles using a sample-barcoded 5' primer and a J-beta primer mix. TCRdb analysed the 5' RACE reads with MiXCR anew, one entry per CDR3 protein. The data contain more than 1.4 million distinct CDR3 sequences, approximately 38% of them seen just once; the ten biggest clones take up 7.9%. The genes are TRBV29-1 and TRBJ2-1; no clear D. Sequencing used blood. The TCR comes from a woman aged 18 to 35 in good health. The CDR3 sequence: CSVEPELHEQFF. The CDR3 DNA reads as TGCAGCGTTGAACCGGAGCTCCATGAGCAGTTCTTC.